The rows below give T cell receptor beta chains drawn from one sample of a study of shared clonotypes between healthy human individuals. The protocol was immunoSEQ multiplex PCR, while the TCRdb copy is restricted to in-frame clones and leaves out a portion. The table records about 2.1 million clones, about 94% of them present only once. The sample taken for sequencing was naive CD8+ T cells from PBMCs. These receptors all come from a man aged 18 to 35 in good health. Some clones in this sample may be carry-over from other donors' samples. Both conserved end residues are part of each CDR3. D genes are given only for firm matches. Some rows mark clone size as missing; the rest say once, few, many or name a class of expanded clone.

>TRBV19|NA|TRBJ1-5|NA
TGTGCCAGTAGTAAACTGGACGTGGCCCGTGGCAATCAGCCCCAGCATTTT
CASSKLDVARGNQPQHF
>TRBV4-1|NA|TRBJ2-6|NA
TGCGCCAGCAGCCAAGATCCGGAGAACTACAGGGAGGAGTCTGGGGCCAACGTCCTGACTTTC
CASSQDPENYREESGANVLTF
>TRBV7-2|NA|TRBJ2-7|NA
TGTGCCAGCAGCCCATGGTCGGGAGCCGAGCAGTACTTC
CASSPWSGAEQYF
>TRBV28|NA|TRBJ1-2|NA
TGTGCCAGCAGTTTCCTCGCAGTAGGCCGAGCTAACTATGGCTACACCTTC
CASSFLAVGRANYGYTF
>TRBV25-1|NA|TRBJ2-1|NA
TGTGCCAGCAGTGAAGGTGCTAGTATCAATGAGCAGTTCTTC
CASSEGASINEQFF
>TRBV7-9|NA|TRBJ1-2|NA
TGTGCCAGCAGCTTATTGATAGTAGGACAGAGTAACTATGGCTACACCTTC
CASSLLIVGQSNYGYTF
>TRBV7-9|NA|TRBJ1-5|NA
TGTGCCAGCAGCTTCGGGGGGACCTTGGGGGACAATCAGCCCCAGCATTTT
CASSFGGTLGDNQPQHF
>TRBV18|NA|TRBJ2-7|TRBD2
TGTGCCAGCTCACCACTAGCTAGCGGGAACTCCTACGAGCAGTACTTC
CASSPLASGNSYEQYF
>TRBV25-1|NA|TRBJ1-3|NA
TGTGCCAGCAGTGAATGGGGAGTGGGGGGAGGAAACACCATATATTTT
CASSEWGVGGGNTIYF
>TRBV25-1|NA|TRBJ2-7|TRBD2
TGTGCCAGCAGTGAATGGGAGCGGGAGGGCGGCCACGAGCAGTACTTC
CASSEWEREGGHEQYF
>TRBV5-1|few|TRBJ1-1|NA
TGCGCCAGCAGCTTGTCTTTCAGGACGGGGGGCACTGAAGCTTTCTTT
CASSLSFRTGGTEAFF
>TRBV5-5|NA|TRBJ1-2|NA
TGTGCCAGCAGCTGGGCCCAAGGGGAGGCTGGCTACACCTTC
CASSWAQGEAGYTF
>TRBV4-3|NA|TRBJ1-1|TRBD1
TGCGCCAGCAGCCAGACCCGGACAGGGGCTGTTGAAGCTTTCTTT
CASSQTRTGAVEAFF
>TRBV5-6|NA|TRBJ2-7|NA
TGTGCCAGCAGCTTGGCAGGGGTCGTGTCCTACGAGCAGTACTTC
CASSLAGVVSYEQYF
>TRBV9|NA|TRBJ1-1|TRBD1
TGTGCCAGCAGCCTTACAGGGGGAAGGACTGAAGCTTTCTTT
CASSLTGGRTEAFF
>TRBV9|NA|TRBJ1-2|NA
TGTGCCAGCAGCGGCGGGACTTTGGAATCTAACTATGGCTACACCTTC
CASSGGTLESNYGYTF
>TRBV5-1|NA|TRBJ2-7|TRBD2
TGCGCCAGCAGCTTGGGGGGACTAGCAGACTACGAGCAGTACTTC
CASSLGGLADYEQYF
>TRBV13|NA|TRBJ2-5|NA
TGTGCCAGCAGCTTAGTTGCCAGGGGAGAGGAGACCCAGTACTTC
CASSLVARGEETQYF
>TRBV5-6|NA|TRBJ2-1|TRBD1
TGTGCCAGCAGCGAGACCGAACGGACAGGGTTTTTCTCCGATGAGCAGTTCTTC
CASSETERTGFFSDEQFF
>TRBV27|NA|TRBJ2-7|NA
TGTGCCAGCAGCCTGGTCTGGTTCGGCGAGCAGTACTTC
CASSLVWFGEQYF
>TRBV5-1|NA|TRBJ2-5|NA
TGCGCCAGCAGCTTTGGTGACAGGAGCCAAGAGACCCAGTACTTC
CASSFGDRSQETQYF
>TRBV4-1|NA|TRBJ1-1|NA
TGCGCCAGCAGCCGTGAGCCGGGGCTGATGAACACTGAAGCTTTCTTT
CASSREPGLMNTEAFF
>TRBV7-8|NA|TRBJ1-5|NA
TGTGCCAGCAGCTTAGGGGGACACCTTAGCAATCAGCCCCAGCATTTT
CASSLGGHLSNQPQHF
>TRBV4-3|NA|TRBJ2-7|NA
TGCGCCAGCAGCCAAGACAGGACGGGGAGTCGTGAGCAGTACTTC
CASSQDRTGSREQYF
>TRBV28|NA|TRBJ2-7|NA
TGTGCCAGCAGTTCCCCGAGGCGGAGCCTCTACGAGCAGTACTTC
CASSSPRRSLYEQYF
>TRBV4-2|once|TRBJ2-1|NA
TGTGCCAGCAGCCACCCAAAGAGTGAGCAGTTCTTC
CASSHPKSEQFF
>TRBV6-6|NA|TRBJ2-7|NA
TGTGCCAGCAGTTCGCTGTTCTACGAGCAGTACTTC
CASSSLFYEQYF
>TRBV9|NA|TRBJ1-5|NA
TGTGCCAGCAGCGTAGCCGGTAATAGCAATCAGCCCCAGCATTTT
CASSVAGNSNQPQHF
>TRBV19|NA|TRBJ2-1|TRBD2
TGTGCCAGTAGTATCCTTTCTAGCGGTTTCAATGAGCAGTTCTTC
CASSILSSGFNEQFF
>TRBV5-6|NA|TRBJ2-7|TRBD2
TGTGCCAGCAGCTTTTTCACTAGCGGAACCTACGAGCAGTACTTC
CASSFFTSGTYEQYF
>TRBV5-1|NA|TRBJ2-4|NA
TGCGCCAGCAGCTTGGCCTGGTACGGGGAAAACATTCAGTACTTC
CASSLAWYGENIQYF
>TRBV7-2|NA|TRBJ2-7|NA
TGTGCCAGCAGCTCCCCCGGGACACTTCTTTCCTACGAGCAGTACTTC
CASSSPGTLLSYEQYF
>TRBV9|NA|TRBJ1-2|NA
TGTGCCAGCAGCCTCGGGGAAGGTCCTAACTATGGCTACACCTTC
CASSLGEGPNYGYTF
>TRBV27|NA|TRBJ2-3|TRBD2
TGTGCCAGCAGATTAACGGGACTAGGAACAGATACGCAGTATTTT
CASRLTGLGTDTQYF
>TRBV4-1|NA|TRBJ2-3|NA
TGCGCCAGCAGCCACTTCCCCCAGGGTACCTCAGATACGCAGTATTTT
CASSHFPQGTSDTQYF
>TRBV7-7|NA|TRBJ2-2|TRBD2
TGTGCCAGCAGCCCGACGGGACTAGCGGGAGACAACACCGGGGAGCTGTTTTTT
CASSPTGLAGDNTGELFF
>TRBV28|NA|TRBJ2-7|TRBD1
TGTGCCAGCAGTTTGGACAGGGGCCTCTACGAGCAGTACTTC
CASSLDRGLYEQYF
>TRBV4-3|NA|TRBJ2-4|NA
TGCGCCAGCAGCCAAGAGTGGTGGCAGGGTATAGCCAAAAACATTCAGTACTTC
CASSQEWWQGIAKNIQYF
>TRBV7-2|NA|TRBJ2-7|NA
TGTGCCAGCAGCTTAGGGGGGGACCGTTCCTACGAGCAGTACTTC
CASSLGGDRSYEQYF
>TRBV6-5|NA|TRBJ1-2|TRBD1
TGTGCCAGCAGTGACGGACAGGAACCCTATGGCTACACCTTC
CASSDGQEPYGYTF
>TRBV13|NA|TRBJ2-7|NA
TGTGCCAGCAGCTTAGGCTGGGGGGGACAGGCGTATTACGAGCAGTACTTC
CASSLGWGGQAYYEQYF
>TRBV11-3|NA|TRBJ2-1|NA
TGTGCCAGCAGCCGCGGACTGGCCCGAAATGAGCAGTTCTTC
CASSRGLARNEQFF
>TRBV29-1|NA|TRBJ2-3|NA
TGCAGATCTCCTTTCCCCCGGTCGCCCCCCGTTATCGCCCGACCACTCGCCACAGATACGCAGTATTTT
CRSPFPRSPPVIARPLATDTQYF
>TRBV5-8|once|TRBJ1-1|NA
TGTGCCAGCAACCCAGGGCCTACGAACACTGAAGCTTTCTTT
CASNPGPTNTEAFF
>TRBV9|NA|TRBJ1-2|NA
TGTGCCAGCAGCAAAAACAGGGAGGAAAACTATGGCTACACCTTC
CASSKNREENYGYTF
>TRBV9|NA|TRBJ2-1|TRBD2
TGTGCCAGCAGCGTAGGTCCAGCGGGAGCCGGTAGTGAGCAGTTCTTC
CASSVGPAGAGSEQFF
>TRBV9|NA|TRBJ2-1|NA
TGTGCCAGCAGCCCACAGACAGGGAGGTCCTACAATGAGCAGTTCTTC
CASSPQTGRSYNEQFF
>TRBV29-1|once|TRBJ2-7|NA
TGCAGCGTGACAGGAATCGGAGCCTACGAGCAGTACTTC
CSVTGIGAYEQYF